This TCR beta chain stems from a study of blood T cells in healthy people across ages. Study-wide results and limits: Donor CMV infection status was unknown, possibly confounding age-related changes in expanded clonotypes.

From germline, CDR1 is SQVTM and CDR2 ANQGSEA. J was trimmed by 7 bases and V by 6 bases; bases with no gene match: 12. The CDR3 length is 16 residues. As regards this clonotype: As yet, its antigen is unknown.

Primed by a sample-barcoded 5' primer and a J-beta primer mix, a second PCR proceeded for about 6 to 12 cycles. TCRdb re-called the 5' RACE reads with MiXCR, one entry per CDR3 protein. The sample yields around 1.5 million distinct CDR3 sequences, approximately 59% seen once. The chain has TRBV29-1 and TRBJ2-7, with 16 bases fitting TRBD2. The sample was blood. This sequence was found in a young man in good health. CDR3 nucleotide sequence: TGCAGCGTGGTCGGGACTAGCGGGGGGGTCTACAATGAGCAGTACTTC. Amino acids: CSVVGTSGGVYNEQYF.